The 4 T cell receptor beta chains in this list originate from one sample, sequenced in a study of response to subunit inactivated influenza vaccine. TCRdb used MiXCR to reprocess the RT-PCR reads, holding one entry per CDR3 protein. The sample lists over 400,000 distinct CDR3 sequences, 10% to 15% occurring once. Sequencing used PBMCs from blood, obtained roughly 46 days after vaccination. Every receptor here comes from a man aged 45-65 years who received an inactivated influenza vaccine.

This chain links TRBV12-3 or TRBV12-4 with TRBJ1-1; 8 bases are shared with TRBD1. The CDR3 covers 13 residues. The V gene end was trimmed by 6 bases and the J gene end by 4 bases; junction bases not matched to a gene: 4. CDR3 sequence reads: CASRNTGGTEAFF. CDR3 nucleotides: TGTGCCAGCAGAAATACAGGGGGCACTGAAGCTTTCTTT.

This chain connects TRBV20-1 to TRBJ2-3, with TRBD1 identical over 10 bases. The ends lost 6 bases at V and 1 base at J; junction bases unmatched: 4. This CDR3 comprises 14 residues. Germline V gene data show CDR1 as DFQATT and CDR2 as SNEGSKA (reference sequence). The chain's CDR3 is CSATGTGGTDTQYF. Here the CDR3 DNA reads TGCAGTGCAACCGGGACAGGGGGCACAGATACGCAGTATTTT.

This clonotype was picked up one time. CDR3 bases: TGCGCCAGCAGCCAACCCACGGGACAGGGGACTTCCTACGAGCAGTACTTC. Translating it yields CASSQPTGQGTSYEQYF. The rearrangement joins TRBV4-1 to TRBJ2-7; 10 bases fit TRBD1. Germline V gives CDR1 MGHRA, CDR2 YSYEKL. Losses at the gene ends were 2 bases for V and 1 base for J; bases not matched to a gene: 8. The CDR3 spans 17 residues.

This clonotype was counted between two and nine times. The chain combines TRBV28 with TRBJ1-1; no firm D call. This CDR3 contains 12 residues. Trimming removed 2 bases at V and 7 bases at J, with 8 bases between. CDR1 and CDR2 (germline): MDHEN, SYDVKM. CDR3 protein: CASSLTELEAFF. CDR3 sequence (DNA): TGTGCCAGCAGTTTAACGGAGCTTGAAGCTTTCTTT.